A selection of T cell receptor beta chains follows, all from one sample in a study of blood T cell repertoires in COVID-19. TCRdb's copy holds only in-frame clones and misses some; the assay was immunoSEQ multiplex PCR. The sample shows roughly 60,000 clones, roughly 84% of them seen only once. Sequenced: peripheral blood. These TCRs come from a woman aged 60-75 years with acute or convalescent COVID-19. Both conserved end residues are part of each CDR3. The order of the fields is D gene, J gene, clone size, V gene, CDR3 DNA, CDR3 protein. The D gene is left open where the match is weak. Expanded clones get a size class; other rows say once, few or many, or leave the size out.

d_gene: TRBD1; j_gene: TRBJ1-2; abundance: .; v_gene: TRBV6-5; CDR3nt: TGTGCCAGCAGGAGACCTGACAGGGGGCTAAATGGCTACACCTTC; CDR3aa: CASRRPDRGLNGYTF
d_gene: TRBD1; j_gene: TRBJ1-2; abundance: once; v_gene: TRBV7-2; CDR3nt: TGTGCCAGCAGTCCCGACAGGGATTATGGCTACACCTTC; CDR3aa: CASSPDRDYGYTF
d_gene: TRBD1; j_gene: TRBJ2-7; abundance: .; v_gene: TRBV30; CDR3nt: TGTGCCTGGAGTGAGGCGGGACAGGGTTACGAGCAGTACTTC; CDR3aa: CAWSEAGQGYEQYF
d_gene: .; j_gene: TRBJ1-5; abundance: .; v_gene: TRBV7-9; CDR3nt: TGTGCCAGCAGCCCTGGGATGGCAGGGGATCAGCCCCAGCATTTT; CDR3aa: CASSPGMAGDQPQHF
d_gene: TRBD1; j_gene: TRBJ1-6; abundance: .; v_gene: TRBV5-1; CDR3nt: TGCGCCAGCAGCTTGACAGGGGGATCGCATAATTCACCCCTCCACTTT; CDR3aa: CASSLTGGSHNSPLHF
d_gene: .; j_gene: TRBJ1-5; abundance: .; v_gene: TRBV30; CDR3nt: TGTGCCTGGAGCCCGCGAGGGAATCAGCCCCAGCATTTT; CDR3aa: CAWSPRGNQPQHF
d_gene: TRBD2; j_gene: TRBJ2-3; abundance: .; v_gene: TRBV23-1; CDR3nt: TGCGCCAGCAGTCAATTGACTAGCGGGGGTACAGATACGCAGTATTTT; CDR3aa: CASSQLTSGGTDTQYF
d_gene: TRBD2; j_gene: TRBJ2-1; abundance: .; v_gene: TRBV11-2; CDR3nt: TGTGCCAGCAGCCTTCGGACTAGCGGGGTAAACTACAATGAGCAGTTCTTC; CDR3aa: CASSLRTSGVNYNEQFF
d_gene: TRBD1; j_gene: TRBJ1-1; abundance: .; v_gene: TRBV4-1; CDR3nt: TGCGCCAGCAGCCAACCGGGACAGAAGAACACTGAAGCTTTCTTT; CDR3aa: CASSQPGQKNTEAFF
d_gene: .; j_gene: TRBJ1-2; abundance: .; v_gene: TRBV4-1; CDR3nt: TGCGCCAGCACCATAGTGCAAGACACTGCCGGTGGGTATGGCTACACCTTC; CDR3aa: CASTIVQDTAGGYGYTF
d_gene: .; j_gene: TRBJ1-2; abundance: .; v_gene: TRBV6-5; CDR3nt: TGTGCCAGCGGACGTAACAGGGTAGAGCCTAGTAGCTACACCTTC; CDR3aa: CASGRNRVEPSSYTF
d_gene: .; j_gene: TRBJ2-1; abundance: .; v_gene: TRBV18; CDR3nt: TGTGCCAGCTCACCACAACAGTACAATGAGCAGTTCTTC; CDR3aa: CASSPQQYNEQFF
d_gene: TRBD1; j_gene: TRBJ2-5; abundance: .; v_gene: TRBV14; CDR3nt: TGTGCCAGCAGCCCTATTACAGGGGACCAAGAGACCCAGTACTTC; CDR3aa: CASSPITGDQETQYF
d_gene: TRBD1; j_gene: TRBJ1-4; abundance: .; v_gene: TRBV29-1; CDR3nt: TGCAGCGTCCGCAGCCAGACAGGGGCGGGTGAAAAACTGTTTTTT; CDR3aa: CSVRSQTGAGEKLFF
d_gene: .; j_gene: TRBJ2-5; abundance: once; v_gene: TRBV19; CDR3nt: TGTGCCAGTAGTATTACCGGGGGGCTGGAGACCCAGTACTTC; CDR3aa: CASSITGGLETQYF
d_gene: TRBD1; j_gene: TRBJ1-2; abundance: .; v_gene: TRBV3-1/TRBV3-2; CDR3nt: TGTGCCAGCAGCCAAGGGCGGGTCCGGACAGGGCGGGATGGCTACACCTTC; CDR3aa: CASSQGRVRTGRDGYTF
d_gene: .; j_gene: TRBJ1-5; abundance: .; v_gene: TRBV6-5; CDR3nt: TGTGCCAGCAGCCCCGAAGGACTGACTACGCCCCAGCATTTT; CDR3aa: CASSPEGLTTPQHF
d_gene: .; j_gene: TRBJ1-1; abundance: .; v_gene: TRBV25-1; CDR3nt: TGTGCCAGCAATAACCAGGGAAGCGCTGAAGCTTTCTTT; CDR3aa: CASNNQGSAEAFF
d_gene: TRBD1; j_gene: TRBJ2-2; abundance: few; v_gene: TRBV6-4; CDR3nt: TGTGCCAGCAGTGACTCGGGACAGGGCACCGGGGAGCTGTTTTTT; CDR3aa: CASSDSGQGTGELFF
d_gene: TRBD2; j_gene: TRBJ2-2; abundance: .; v_gene: TRBV10-2; CDR3nt: TGCGCCAGCAGTGAGTCAAGATGGGGAAGCGGGGAGACTAACACCGGGGAGCTGTTTTTT; CDR3aa: CASSESRWGSGETNTGELFF
d_gene: .; j_gene: TRBJ1-4; abundance: .; v_gene: TRBV24-1; CDR3nt: TGTGCCACCAGTGATTTAGGGCCAGGGGTTGGAAAACTGTTTTTT; CDR3aa: CATSDLGPGVGKLFF
d_gene: .; j_gene: TRBJ2-4; abundance: .; v_gene: TRBV5-4; CDR3nt: TGTGCCAGCAGCTTGGGGAGGGTGGATGAAAACATTCAGTACTTC; CDR3aa: CASSLGRVDENIQYF
d_gene: .; j_gene: TRBJ2-2; abundance: .; v_gene: TRBV19; CDR3nt: TGTGCCAGTTCGGCGCGGGGGAACACCGGGGAGCTGTTTTTT; CDR3aa: CASSARGNTGELFF
d_gene: .; j_gene: TRBJ1-2; abundance: few; v_gene: TRBV2; CDR3nt: TGTGCCAGCAGTGAAGCAGGGGGTGGTAACTATGGCTACACCTTC; CDR3aa: CASSEAGGGNYGYTF
d_gene: .; j_gene: TRBJ1-5; abundance: .; v_gene: TRBV19; CDR3nt: TGTGCCAGTAGTATATATGCAGGCTATAGCAATCAGCCCCAGCATTTT; CDR3aa: CASSIYAGYSNQPQHF
d_gene: .; j_gene: TRBJ1-4; abundance: .; v_gene: TRBV21-1; CDR3nt: TGTGCCAGCAGCAAAGGGGGCAGTGAAAAACTGTTTTTT; CDR3aa: CASSKGGSEKLFF
d_gene: TRBD2; j_gene: TRBJ2-2; abundance: few; v_gene: TRBV5-1; CDR3nt: TGCGCCAGCAGCCCCCCGACTAGCGGGGTCGGGGAGCTGTTTTTT; CDR3aa: CASSPPTSGVGELFF